Below are 15 T cell receptor beta chains sequenced from a single sample in a study of control samples from healthy donors and cancer patients. Here immunoSEQ multiplex PCR was the method, and the copy in TCRdb shows in-frame clones only, minus some. Altogether about 92,000 clones are present, approximately 78% being singletons, with the ten largest covering around a tenth. Sequenced: blood. Receptor source: a woman aged 55-70 years in good health.

V is TRBV5-1 and J is TRBJ2-1; 9 bases are shared with TRBD1. CDR1 SGHRS and CDR2 YFSETQ come from the germline V gene. V lost 3 bases and J lost 7; bases outside the gene matches: 5. CDR3 length equals 14 residues. The CDR3 loop is CASSSGQGRNEQFF. CDR3 coding DNA: TGCGCCAGCAGCTCGGGACAGGGACGGAATGAGCAGTTCTTC.

The CDR3 here is CASSLGGAPSYEQYF. DNA for the CDR3: TGTGCCAGCAGTTTAGGAGGGGCCCCTTCCTACGAGCAGTACTTC. The rearrangement uses TRBV28 and TRBJ2-7, with D tentatively TRBD2 (6 bases). Trimming stripped 2 bases from V and 1 base from J, with 12 bases between. The CDR3 spans 15 residues. Germline CDR1 MDHEN, CDR2 SYDVKM.

This clone has a single count. The chain is built from TRBV5-6 and TRBJ2-5; D is ambiguous. Germline V gene data show CDR1 as SGHDT and CDR2 as YYEEEE. Deletions cut 2 bases from V and 5 bases from J, with 10 bases between. The CDR3 extends over 13 amino acids. The CDR3 loop reads CASSLGRFETQYF. CDR3 coding DNA: TGTGCCAGCAGCTTAGGCAGGTTTGAGACCCAGTACTTC. Complete variable domain (other parts from reference TRBV5-6 and TRBJ2-5): DAGVTQSPTHLIKTRGQQVTLRCSPKSGHDTVSWYQQALGQGPQFIFQYYEEEERQRGNFPDRFSGHQFPNYSSELNVNALLLGDSALYLCASSLGRFETQYFGPGTRLLVL.

This clone was counted many times. Within the sample, other DNA sequences also encode this same CDR3. The gene calls are TRBV18 and TRBJ1-1, with D possibly matching TRBD1 (6 bases). The ends were cut back, 3 bases at V and 1 base at J, with 9 bases in the middle. This CDR3 region has 14 residues. Per the germline V gene, CDR1 is KGHSH and CDR2 is LQKENI. CDR3 region: CASSPQGQNTEAFF. The CDR3 DNA reads TGTGCCAGCTCACCCCAGGGACAGAACACTGAAGCTTTCTTT.

On this clone itself: Other DNA sequences within the sample encode an identical CDR3. This chain joins TRBV3-1 (or the pseudogene TRBV3-2) and TRBJ1-1; no definite D call. Trimming removed 3 bases from V and 8 bases from J, with 7 bases in between. This CDR3 has 11 residues. Germline values: CDR1 LGHDT, CDR2 YNNKEL (reference sequence). The CDR3 here is CASSHSGEAFF. The CDR3 nucleotides are TGTGCCAGCAGCCACTCGGGGGAAGCTTTCTTT.

The chain links TRBV6-2 or TRBV6-3 to TRBJ1-5; a weak D match, TRBD1 (6 bases). Trimming took off 2 bases at V and 4 bases at J, with 24 bases between the two ends. Germline assignment: CDR1 MNHEY and CDR2 SVGEGT. The CDR3 length is 19 residues. CDR3 region: CASSYLVNRDTYRNQPQHF. As DNA, the CDR3 is TGTGCCAGCAGTTACCTGGTAAACCGGGACACTTATAGGAATCAGCCCCAGCATTTT.

This clone was detected only a few times. J is TRBJ2-3 and V is TRBV6-5, with 7 bases lining up with TRBD1. Trimming took 6 bases from V and 2 from J; bases not matched to a gene: 8. This CDR3 is built from 15 residues. The germline V gene has CDR1 MNHEY and CDR2 SVGAGI. The CDR3 reads CASSLTGAITDTQYF. As DNA, the CDR3 is TGTGCCAGCAGCCTAACAGGGGCGATCACAGATACGCAGTATTTT.

This chain links TRBV11-2 with TRBJ1-1; D possibly corresponds to TRBD1 (5 bases). The CDR3 contains 13 residues. Germline CDR1 is SGHAT and CDR2 is FQNNGV. V lost 1 base and J lost 7, with 10 bases in between. The CDR3 sequence: CASSLGRGDEAFF. The CDR3 bases are TGTGCCAGCAGCTTAGGTAGGGGAGATGAAGCTTTCTTT.

The V and J genes are TRBV5-6 and TRBJ1-1, with D maybe TRBD1 (6 bases). Germline values: CDR1 SGHDT, CDR2 YYEEEE. This CDR3 spans 15 amino acids. Trimming cost V 2 bases and J 3 bases, with 14 bases left between them. The CDR3 loop reads CASSLQGRFDTEAFF. The CDR3 nucleotides read TGTGCCAGCAGCTTACAGGGTCGGTTTGACACTGAAGCTTTCTTT.

This clone showed up just a few times. V usage is TRBV28 and J usage is TRBJ1-6, with D hard to call. CDR1 is MDHEN and CDR2 is SYDVKM in the germline V gene. Trimming removed 7 bases at V and 13 bases at J, with 23 bases between. The CDR3 length is 15 residues. CDR3 sequence: CASNSRVGPTQPLHF. In DNA, the CDR3 is TGTGCCAGCAATTCTCGAGTGGGTCCGACCCAGCCCCTCCACTTT.

V gene TRBV19 combines with J gene TRBJ2-1, with 8 bases aligning to TRBD2. The CDR3 loop spans 15 amino acids. CDR1 is LNHDA, CDR2 SQIVND, per germline (reference sequence). V dropped 7 bases and J dropped 0; count of bases not matched to a gene: 5. DNA for the CDR3: TGTGCCAGTAAGTCCAGCGGGGGCTCCTACAATGAGCAGTTCTTC. Its protein product is CASKSSGGSYNEQFF.

The chain has TRBV5-6 and TRBJ1-5, with 9 positions matching TRBD1. The trim removed 4 bases at V and 1 base at J, leaving 9 bases unmatched. The CDR3 has 17 residues. The germline V gene has CDR1 SGHDT and CDR2 YYEEEE. The chain's CDR3 is CASSNRDRVGSNQPQHF. The CDR3 DNA reads TGTGCCAGCAGCAACCGGGACAGGGTAGGAAGCAATCAGCCCCAGCATTTT. The full variable domain, rest sourced from reference TRBV5-6 and TRBJ1-5, is DAGVTQSPTHLIKTRGQQVTLRCSPKSGHDTVSWYQQALGQGPQFIFQYYEEEERQRGNFPDRFSGHQFPNYSSELNVNALLLGDSALYLCASSNRDRVGSNQPQHFGDGTRLSIL.

The rearrangement uses TRBV11-2 and TRBJ1-6; TRBD1 is a possible D gene (5 bases). Germline V lookup: CDR1 SGHAT, CDR2 FQNNGV. The CDR3 length is 15 residues. The germline V and J ends were trimmed by 7 bases and 10 bases, with 20 bases remaining between them. The CDR3 bases are TGTGCCAGCACTAAAGGGGTTTCTAAGTTCTCACCCCTCCACTTT. The encoded protein is CASTKGVSKFSPLHF. Complete variable domain (other parts from reference TRBV11-2 and TRBJ1-6): EAGVAQSPRYKIIEKRQSVAFWCNPISGHATLYWYQQILGQGPKLLIQFQNNGVVDDSQLPKDRFSAERLKGVDSTLKIQPAKLEDSAVYLCASTKGVSKFSPLHFGNGTRLTVT.

This rearrangement joins TRBV11-2 to TRBJ2-7, with 7 bases matching TRBD1. CDR3 length: 13 residues. In germline, CDR1 is SGHAT, CDR2 FQNNGV. Losses at the gene ends were 5 bases for V and 4 bases for J; bases not matched to a gene: 5. The CDR3 sequence: CASSIQGFYEQYF. CDR3 bases: TGTGCCAGCAGCATACAGGGGTTTTACGAGCAGTACTTC. Variable domain in full (rest from reference TRBV11-2 and TRBJ2-7): EAGVAQSPRYKIIEKRQSVAFWCNPISGHATLYWYQQILGQGPKLLIQFQNNGVVDDSQLPKDRFSAERLKGVDSTLKIQPAKLEDSAVYLCASSIQGFYEQYFGPGTRLTVT.

The CDR3 here is CASKASTTGSDTQYF. CDR3 in DNA: TGTGCCAGTAAGGCTTCCACTACAGGTTCAGATACGCAGTATTTT. The chain recombines TRBV19 with TRBJ2-3, with D tentatively TRBD1 (5 bases). The CDR3 has 15 residues. CDR1 and CDR2 (germline): LNHDA, SQIVND (reference sequence). V was pared by 7 bases and J by 4 bases, with 18 bases between.